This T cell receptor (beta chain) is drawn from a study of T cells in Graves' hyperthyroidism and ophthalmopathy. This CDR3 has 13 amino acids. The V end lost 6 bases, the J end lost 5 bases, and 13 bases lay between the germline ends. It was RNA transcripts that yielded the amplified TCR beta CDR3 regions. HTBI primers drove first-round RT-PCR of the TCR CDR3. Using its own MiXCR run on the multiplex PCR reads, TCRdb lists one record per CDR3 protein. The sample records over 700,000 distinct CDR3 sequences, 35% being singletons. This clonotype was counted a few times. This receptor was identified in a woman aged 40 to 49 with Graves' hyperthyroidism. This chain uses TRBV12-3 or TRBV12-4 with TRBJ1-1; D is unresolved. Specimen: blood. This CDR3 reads CASRTNVGTEAFF. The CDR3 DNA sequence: TGTGCCAGCAGGACGAACGTCGGGACTGAAGCTTTCTTT.